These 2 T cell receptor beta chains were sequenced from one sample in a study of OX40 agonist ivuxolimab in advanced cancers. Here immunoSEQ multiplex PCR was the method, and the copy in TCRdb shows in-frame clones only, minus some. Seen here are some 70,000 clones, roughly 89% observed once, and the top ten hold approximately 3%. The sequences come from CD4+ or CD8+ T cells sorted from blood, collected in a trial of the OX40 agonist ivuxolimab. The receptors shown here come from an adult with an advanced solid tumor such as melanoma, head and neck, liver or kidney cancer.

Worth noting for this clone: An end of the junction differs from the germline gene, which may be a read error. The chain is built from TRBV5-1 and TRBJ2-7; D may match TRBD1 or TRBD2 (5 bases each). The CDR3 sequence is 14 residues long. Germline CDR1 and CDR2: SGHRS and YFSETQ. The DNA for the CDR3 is TGTGCCAGCACCATTTCTGGGGGCTCCTACGAGCAGTACTTC. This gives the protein CASTISGGSYEQYF.

CDR3 protein: CAISGKGGISTDTQYF. CDR3 DNA: TGTGCCATCAGTGGTAAGGGGGGGATAAGCACAGATACGCAGTATTTT. The chain recombines TRBV10-3 with TRBJ2-3; weak D call: TRBD2 (7 bases). Looked up from germline, CDR1 is ENHRY and CDR2 is SYGVKD. V was pared by 4 bases and J by 0 bases, with 14 bases between. This CDR3 region has 16 residues.